One sample yielded the 19 T cell receptor beta chains listed below, sequenced in a study of blood T cell repertoires in COVID-19. The repertoire was sequenced with immunoSEQ multiplex PCR; TCRdb's copy has only in-frame clones and lacks some. The top ten hold over 15% of the sample, which has about 89,000 clones, approximately 80% seen once. What was sequenced was peripheral blood. All receptors derive from a woman of 80 years or more with acute or convalescent COVID-19.

This clone has a handful of counts. This chain joins TRBV15 and TRBJ2-7, with D perhaps matching TRBD2 (5 bases). This CDR3 has 13 amino acids. Germline lookup yields CDR1 LNHNV and CDR2 YYDKDF (reference sequence). Trimming left V 0 bases short and J 6 bases short, with 9 bases between. The CDR3 DNA follows: TGTGCCACCAGCAGAGATAAGGGAGTCGAGCAGTACTTC. This encodes CATSRDKGVEQYF.

The chain couples TRBV6-1 to TRBJ1-4; the D gene is possibly TRBD1 (5 bases). The germline gives CDR1 MNHNS, CDR2 SASEGT. Trimming pared 3 bases from V and 3 bases from J, leaving 11 bases between. This CDR3 spans 15 amino acids. The CDR3 nucleotides are TGTGCCAGCAGTGATATCAGGGTACCTAATGAAAAACTGTTTTTT. It encodes CASSDIRVPNEKLFF.

This clone was counted a few times. The rearrangement links TRBV7-2 to TRBJ2-5; TRBD2 matches at 7 bases. Germline CDR1 is SGHTA and CDR2 is FQGNSA. The CDR3 loop spans 13 amino acids. V shed 4 bases and J 6 bases; nucleotides not matched to a gene: 5. The CDR3 spells CASSYGLGKTQYF. Written as DNA, the CDR3 is TGTGCCAGCAGCTATGGACTAGGGAAGACCCAGTACTTC.

This clone has just a few counts. The gene calls are TRBV12-3 or TRBV12-4 and TRBJ1-6, with D unclear. The germline V and J ends were trimmed by 6 bases and 9 bases, with 12 bases remaining between them. The CDR3 sequence is 13 residues long. The CDR3 is CASSSSAGSPLHF. The DNA for the CDR3 is TGTGCCAGCAGCTCGTCCGCGGGTTCACCCCTCCACTTT.

In this sample, this clone turned up a few times. The V gene is TRBV5-4, the J gene TRBJ2-7; 11 positions agree with TRBD2. J lost 7 bases, V lost 4 bases, and 10 bases had no gene match. The V gene's germline CDR1 is SGHNT and CDR2 YYREEE (reference sequence). The CDR3 covers 15 residues. The CDR3 reads CASSPKTSGAGEQYF. The CDR3 DNA sequence: TGTGCCAGCAGCCCTAAGACTAGCGGGGCGGGGGAGCAGTACTTC. Full variable domain (outside the CDR3, taken from reference TRBV5-4 and TRBJ2-7): ETGVTQSPTHLIKTRGQQVTLRCSSQSGHNTVSWYQQALGQGPQFIFQYYREEENGRGNFPPRFSGLQFPNYSSELNVNALELDDSALYLCASSPKTSGAGEQYFGPGTRLTVT.

The V and J genes are TRBV5-4 and TRBJ1-6; 7 nucleotides line up with TRBD1. The germline V gene encodes CDR1 SGHNT and CDR2 YYREEE (reference sequence). The CDR3 has 15 residues. The junction had 10 bases not matched to a gene; V was cut back by 7 bases and J by 6 bases. CDR3 in DNA: TGTGCCAGCTCCTCCGGTGGACAGGTTAATTCACCCCTCCACTTT. Residues: CASSSGGQVNSPLHF.

The chain employs TRBV30 and TRBJ2-1, with 8 bases identical to TRBD2. This CDR3 has 13 amino acids. Germline V gene sequence: CDR1 GTSNPN, CDR2 SVGIG (reference sequence). V lost 2 bases to trimming and J lost 4 bases; unmatched junction nucleotides: 1. DNA for the CDR3: TGTGCCTGGAGTACGGGGGGGTACAATGAGCAGTTCTTC. As protein: CAWSTGGYNEQFF.

The J gene is TRBJ2-7, the V gene TRBV7-9, with unresolved D. Trimming took 5 bases from V and 6 from J, leaving 11 bases between them. There are 12 residues in the CDR3. Looked up from germline, CDR1 is SEHNR and CDR2 is FQNEAQ (reference sequence). The CDR3: CASSASIGEQYF. The CDR3 region has the DNA TGTGCCAGCAGCGCGAGCATCGGCGAGCAGTACTTC.

This chain joins TRBV2 and TRBJ2-4; a weak D match, TRBD2 (6 bases). This CDR3 has 13 residues. V gave up 7 bases and J gave up 0 bases, with 7 bases separating them. Germline-derived CDR1 and CDR2 are SNHLY and FYNNEI. The chain's CDR3 is CASMGLAKNIQYF. The DNA for the CDR3 is TGTGCCAGCATGGGACTAGCCAAAAACATTCAGTACTTC.

The V and J genes are TRBV2 and TRBJ1-4; TRBD1 agrees at 11 bases. CDR1 and CDR2 (germline): SNHLY, FYNNEI. V lost 3 bases to trimming and J lost 4 bases; unmatched junction nucleotides: 1. The CDR3 is 15 residues long. The CDR3 loop reads CASSDGTGGNEKLFF. The CDR3 DNA reads as TGTGCCAGCAGTGACGGGACAGGGGGTAATGAAAAACTGTTTTTT. The entire variable domain, with the rest obtained from reference TRBV2 and TRBJ1-4, is as follows: EPEVTQTPSHQVTQMGQEVILRCVPISNHLYFYWYRQILGQKVEFLVSFYNNEISEKSEIFDDQFSVERPDGSNFTLKIRSTKLEDSAMYFCASSDGTGGNEKLFFGSGTQLSVL.

This chain uses TRBV20-1 with TRBJ2-3, with 11 bases aligning to TRBD2. CDR3 length: 17 amino acids. V lost 3 bases to trimming and J lost 0 bases; unmatched junction nucleotides: 8. Germline-derived CDR1 and CDR2 are DFQATT and SNEGSKA (reference sequence). CDR3 sequence: CSASSSGTSGSTDTQYF. The CDR3 DNA reads as TGCAGTGCTAGTAGCTCCGGGACTAGCGGTAGCACAGATACGCAGTATTTT.

A few counts support this clone. The CDR3 bases are TGTGCCAGCTCACCAGAACAGTCCGAGCAGTACTTC. Its protein product is CASSPEQSEQYF. The chain is built from TRBV18 and TRBJ2-7; D gene unclear. This CDR3 is built from 12 residues. V lost 2 bases and J lost 6, with 8 bases in between. The V gene's germline CDR1 is KGHSH and CDR2 LQKENI.

The chain is built from TRBV11-2 and TRBJ2-5, with 7 bases that match TRBD1. V shed 0 bases and J 6 bases; nucleotides not matched to a gene: 7. In germline, CDR1 is SGHAT, CDR2 FQNNGV. The length of the CDR3 is 15 residues. In nucleotides, the CDR3 is TGTGCCAGCAGCTTAGACGGGGCAGGGGGAAAGACCCAGTACTTC. The encoded protein is CASSLDGAGGKTQYF.

This chain uses TRBV18 with TRBJ1-3, with TRBD1 identical over 11 bases. The CDR3 spans 16 residues. The V and J ends lost 3 bases and 0 bases, in that order; junction bases with no gene match: 1. Germline assignment: CDR1 KGHSH and CDR2 LQKENI. For the CDR3, the DNA is TGTGCCAGCTCACCGGGGACAGGGGGCTCTGGAAACACCATATATTTT. The encoded protein is CASSPGTGGSGNTIYF.

This clone appeared a few times. The chain has TRBV7-2 and TRBJ1-3; TRBD1 matches at 8 bases. Germline CDR1 and CDR2: SGHTA and FQGNSA. The junction had 5 bases not matched to a gene; V was cut back by 5 bases and J by 2 bases. This CDR3 contains 15 residues. CDR3 loop: CASSAQGAAGNTIYF. The CDR3 coding sequence is TGTGCCAGCAGCGCCCAGGGGGCCGCTGGAAACACCATATATTTT.

The V and J genes are TRBV2 and TRBJ2-7, with TRBD1 identical over 7 bases. V was clipped by 6 bases and J by 4 bases; unmatched bases: 15. Germline V gene sequence: CDR1 SNHLY, CDR2 FYNNEI. The CDR3 runs 16 residues. CDR3: CASRDPYRGPAYEQYF. CDR3 DNA sequence: TGTGCCAGCAGAGACCCCTACAGGGGTCCGGCTTACGAGCAGTACTTC. Full variable domain (outside the CDR3, taken from reference TRBV2 and TRBJ2-7): EPEVTQTPSHQVTQMGQEVILRCVPISNHLYFYWYRQILGQKVEFLVSFYNNEISEKSEIFDDQFSVERPDGSNFTLKIRSTKLEDSAMYFCASRDPYRGPAYEQYFGPGTRLTVT.

This clone has just one count. The chain recombines TRBV5-1 with TRBJ1-2; 12 bases fit TRBD1. J gave up 4 bases and V 4 bases, and 11 bases lay outside the gene matches. Germline V gene lookup returns CDR1 SGHRS and CDR2 YFSETQ. The CDR3 is made up of 17 amino acids. The CDR3 DNA is TGCGCCAGCAGCCTCGATCCCGGGACAGGGGGCCTCTATGGCTACACCTTC. It specifies CASSLDPGTGGLYGYTF.

V usage is TRBV21-1 and J usage is TRBJ2-3; whether TRBD2, the table's D call, matches the DNA was not checked. TRBV21-1 is classified as a pseudogene. CDR3 length equals 18 residues. Here the CDR3 reads CASSKIKLRERGTDTQYF. In nucleotides, the CDR3 is TGTGCCAGCAGCAAAATTAAACTCCGGGAGAGGGGCACAGATACGCAGTATTTT.

The chain joins TRBV18 to TRBJ1-2; 8 nucleotides agree with TRBD1. J gave up 3 bases and V 2 bases, and 5 bases lay outside the gene matches. The CDR3 consists of 15 residues. CDR1 KGHSH and CDR2 LQKENI come from the germline V gene. CDR3 region: CASSPTSGGYYGYTF. The CDR3 DNA is TGTGCCAGCTCACCAACCTCAGGGGGCTACTATGGCTACACCTTC. The whole variable domain, remainder taken from reference TRBV18 and TRBJ1-2, is NAGVMQNPRHLVRRRGQEARLRCSPMKGHSHVYWYRQLPEEGLKFMVYLQKENIIDESGMPKERFSAEFPKEGPSILRIQQVVRGDSAAYFCASSPTSGGYYGYTFGSGTRLTVV.